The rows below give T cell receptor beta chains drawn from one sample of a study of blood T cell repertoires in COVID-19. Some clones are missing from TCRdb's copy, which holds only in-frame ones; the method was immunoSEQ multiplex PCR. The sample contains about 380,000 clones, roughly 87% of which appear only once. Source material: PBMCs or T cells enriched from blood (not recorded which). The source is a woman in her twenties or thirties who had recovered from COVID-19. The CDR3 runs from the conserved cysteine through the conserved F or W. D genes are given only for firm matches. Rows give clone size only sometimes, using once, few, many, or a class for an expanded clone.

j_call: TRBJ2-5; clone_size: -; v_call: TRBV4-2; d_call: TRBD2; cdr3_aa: CASSPRTSGGAETQYF; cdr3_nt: TGTGCCAGCAGCCCCCGGACTAGCGGGGGGGCGGAGACCCAGTACTTC
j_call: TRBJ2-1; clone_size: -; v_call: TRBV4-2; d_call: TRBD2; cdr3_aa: CASSQRGSSGGLWSEQFF; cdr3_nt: TGTGCCAGCAGCCAGCGGGGAAGTAGCGGGGGGTTGTGGAGTGAGCAGTTCTTC
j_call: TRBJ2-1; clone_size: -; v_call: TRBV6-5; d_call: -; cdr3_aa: CASGIRGGEQFF; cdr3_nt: TGTGCCAGCGGGATAAGGGGTGGTGAGCAGTTCTTC
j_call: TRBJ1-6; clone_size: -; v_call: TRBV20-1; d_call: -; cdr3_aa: CSASPSQLPNSPLHF; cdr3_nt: TGCAGTGCTAGTCCCTCACAGTTACCTAATTCACCCCTCCACTTT
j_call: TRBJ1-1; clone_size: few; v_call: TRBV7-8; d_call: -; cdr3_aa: CASRPFVGGRETEAFF; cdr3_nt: TGTGCCAGCAGACCTTTCGTCGGCGGCCGGGAGACTGAAGCTTTCTTT
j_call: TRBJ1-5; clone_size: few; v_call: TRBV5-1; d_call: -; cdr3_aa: CASSLDPGQPQHF; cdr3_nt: TGCGCCAGCAGCTTGGATCCGGGACAGCCCCAGCATTTT
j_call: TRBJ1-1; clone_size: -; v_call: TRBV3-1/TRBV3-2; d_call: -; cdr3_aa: CASSPGQNTEAFF; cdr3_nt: TGTGCCAGCAGCCCCGGACAGAACACTGAAGCTTTCTTT
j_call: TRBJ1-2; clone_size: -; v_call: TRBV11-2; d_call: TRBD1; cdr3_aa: CASSPRTGRSLYGYTF; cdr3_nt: TGTGCCAGCAGCCCTAGGACAGGGAGGAGCCTCTATGGCTACACCTTC
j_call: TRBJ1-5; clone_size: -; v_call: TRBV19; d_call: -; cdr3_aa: CASSYPQGEANQPQHF; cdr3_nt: TGTGCCAGTAGTTACCCACAGGGTGAGGCCAATCAGCCCCAGCATTTT
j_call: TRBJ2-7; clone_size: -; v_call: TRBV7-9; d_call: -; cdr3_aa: CASSPRGSPYEQYF; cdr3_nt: TGTGCCAGCAGCCCCCGGGGGTCGCCCTACGAGCAGTACTTC
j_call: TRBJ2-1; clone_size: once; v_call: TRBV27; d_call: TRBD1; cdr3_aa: CASSLWDRGINEQFF; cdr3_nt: TGTGCCAGCAGTTTATGGGACAGGGGGATCAATGAGCAGTTCTTC
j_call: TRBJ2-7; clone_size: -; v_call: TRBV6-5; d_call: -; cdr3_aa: CASRGDSYEQYF; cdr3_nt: TGTGCCAGCAGAGGGGACTCCTACGAGCAGTACTTC
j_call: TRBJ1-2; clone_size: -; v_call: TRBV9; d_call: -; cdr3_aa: CASSTSGTIYGYTF; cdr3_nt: TGTGCCAGCAGCACGTCCGGGACAATCTATGGCTACACCTTC